The 17 T cell receptor beta chains given below trace back to one sample, sequenced in a study of T cells expressing NK-cell markers. Reprocessing the 5' RACE reads, TCRdb reports a single entry for every CDR3 protein and omits DNA. This specimen shows approximately 15,000 distinct CDR3 sequences; the ten leading clones hold 50% to 60%. Sequenced: blood T cells: a sorted CD56 or NKG2C T cell subset, CD4+ or CD8+ T cells, or bulk PBMC T cells (not recorded which). Every receptor here comes from a man aged 18-69 years in good health.

This chain links TRBV7-9 with TRBJ1-5. Germline lookup yields CDR1 SEHNR and CDR2 FQNEAQ (reference sequence). The CDR3 is 13 amino acids. This chain's CDR3 is CASSFSSNQPQHF.

CDR3 region: CARNTPGQGTGELFF. The V and J genes are TRBV7-7 and TRBJ2-2; TCRdb's D call of TRBD1 is untestable without DNA. The CDR3 length is 15 residues. Germline V lookup: CDR1 SSHAT, CDR2 FNYEAQ (reference sequence).

The J gene is TRBJ2-3, the V gene TRBV12-3 or TRBV12-4; TCRdb calls TRBD1, which cannot be checked without DNA. There are 12 residues in the CDR3. CDR3 amino acids: CASWDHTDTQYF.

The chain recombines TRBV15 with TRBJ1-1; without DNA, the TCRdb call of TRBD1 cannot be checked. This CDR3 comprises 15 residues. CDR1 is LNHNV, CDR2 YYDKDF, per germline (reference sequence). The CDR3: CATSRFRGLDTEAFF.

This sequence joins TRBV7-9 and TRBJ2-2. The germline V gene encodes CDR1 SEHNR and CDR2 FQNEAQ (reference sequence). The CDR3 runs to 14 residues. This chain's CDR3 is CASSLTTDTGELFF.

This chain joins TRBV25-1 and TRBJ2-1; with no DNA, the TCRdb D assignment of TRBD2 cannot be verified. Per germline, CDR1 MGHDK and CDR2 SYGVNS. The CDR3 length is 16 residues. The CDR3 protein is CASSDRTSGFGHRLFF.

V gene TRBV4-2 combines with J gene TRBJ2-7; the D gene TCRdb calls, TRBD2, cannot be checked with no DNA. Germline CDR1 LGHNA, CDR2 YNFKEQ. The CDR3 contains 16 residues. The CDR3 sequence: CASSQVETSGSGEQYF.

The chain couples TRBV7-2 to TRBJ2-3; TCRdb calls TRBD1, which cannot be checked without DNA. Germline V gives CDR1 SGHTA, CDR2 FQGNSA. The CDR3 length is 14 residues. The CDR3 region is CASARDRRTDTQYF. The variable domain in full, with the rest retrieved from reference TRBV7-2 and TRBJ2-3, is GAGVSQSPSNKVTEKGKDVELRCDPISGHTALYWYRQSLGQGLEFLIYFQGNSAPDKSGLPSDRFSAERTGGSVSTLTIQRTQQEDSAVYLCASARDRRTDTQYFGPGTRLTVL.

The V and J genes are TRBV4-1 and TRBJ2-1. Per germline, CDR1 MGHRA and CDR2 YSYEKL. The CDR3 has 17 residues. CDR3 region: CASSQDPGYPPYNEQFF.

The rearrangement joins TRBV7-9 to TRBJ1-1; TCRdb lists TRBD1, though no DNA is available to test this call. The CDR3 runs to 14 residues. The germline V gene encodes CDR1 SEHNR and CDR2 FQNEAQ (reference sequence). The CDR3 sequence is CASSPPGPSSEAFF.

The gene calls are TRBV28 and TRBJ2-3; the D call from TCRdb, TRBD2, cannot be confirmed without DNA. Per the germline V gene, CDR1 is MDHEN and CDR2 is SYDVKM. The length of the CDR3 is 17 residues. Here the CDR3 reads CASRGTSGLEGTDTQYF.

The J gene is TRBJ1-1, the V gene TRBV12-3 or TRBV12-4; checking the TCRdb D call of TRBD1 is not possible without DNA. The CDR3 is made up of 15 amino acids. CDR3 sequence: CASSLAVTGSTEAFF.

The chain couples TRBV12-3 or TRBV12-4 to TRBJ2-2; without DNA, the TCRdb call of TRBD1 cannot be checked. CDR3 length: 15 residues. The CDR3 loop reads CASSLGTGASGELFF.

The chain is built from TRBV20-1 and TRBJ1-2; the D call of TRBD1 rests on TCRdb alone, since no DNA is present to check it. Germline V CDR1 and CDR2: DFQATT, SNEGSKA (reference sequence). The CDR3 is 14 residues long. The CDR3 region is CSAGDRQANYGYTF.

This chain links TRBV12-3 or TRBV12-4 with TRBJ2-5. The CDR3 is 14 residues long. CDR3 amino acids: CASSLGQLKETQYF.

J is TRBJ1-2 and V is TRBV10-3; the D call from TCRdb, TRBD1, cannot be confirmed without DNA. The CDR3 totals 16 residues. Per germline, CDR1 ENHRY and CDR2 SYGVKD. CDR3 in amino acids: CAISGALRTSSYGYTF.

The chain uses TRBV2 and TRBJ2-1. Germline V lookup: CDR1 SNHLY, CDR2 FYNNEI. The CDR3 spans 13 residues. CDR3 in amino acids: CASSAEVDNEQFF.